This T cell receptor beta chain was sequenced for a study of blood T cell repertoires in COVID-19 (TCRdb year 2020). Background on the whole study: The collaborator samples originated in the United States, Italy and Spain and spanned the acute and convalescent phases of COVID-19. The material from the prospective study consisted of cDNA or gDNA derived from T cells, B-cell-depleted T cells, or PBMCs. Subjects who had been exposed to COVID-19, were actively infected with it, or had recovered from it provided the deeply sampled blood TCRbeta repertoires that made up the dataset. The repertoires were released in a freely available public database meant as a resource for research on the immune response to SARS-CoV-2. Samples came from the ongoing ImmuneRACE study (first 160 participants) plus 1,254 subjects from 6 global collaborators. Nearly every sample came with metadata listing a de-identified subject ID, COVID-19 status, age in years and sex. HLA class I and class II types, where available, came from metadata supplied by the sample provider rather than from assay-based typing.

TCRbeta CDR3 regions were amplified from genomic DNA using the immunoSEQ Assay, a bias-controlled multiplex PCR. The authors' pipeline ran thus. The number of nucleated cells in each sample was estimated from the amplification of reference gene primers within the assay. To quantify the absolute abundance of each unique TCRbeta CDR3 rearrangement, sequence reads were collapsed and filtered. For each sample, productive Simpson clonality was calculated as the square root of Simpson's diversity index across productive rearrangements. TCRdb provides this immuneACCESS table in a form limited to in-frame rearrangements. Some clones are lacking; in checked studies, under half of them reflect an unresolved V gene, and why the rest are absent is not known. V and J calls and clone size follow that table, whereas D and trimming were derived from the DNA. The table for this sample lists 180,000 or so clones; 84% of them were counted only once. Roughly 15% of the sample comes from the top ten.

In this sample, this clone turned up once. It has no known antigen specificity. Base qualities were left out, and no much larger clone turns up one base away. The full study reports these points: How much clinical and demographic metadata was included differed by source and by participant, and the metadata was provided uncurated.

The CDR3 measures 13 amino acids from cysteine to phenylalanine. Only the CDR3 DNA is retained, 39 bases long and in frame from the first base. The CDR1 and CDR2 encoded by the germline V gene are SGHTA and FQGTGA. For this chain, trimming is 8 bases at the V end and 4 bases at the J end, and the number of junction bases without a gene match is 7. In Seattle, one collaborating source enrolled patients while the infection was active and tracked those patients longitudinally over the course of disease. The collaborating institutions used their own protocols to collect whole blood in K2EDTA tubes. For TCRbeta analysis, collaborator samples were shipped as frozen whole blood, as isolated PBMCs, or as DNA extracted from either sample type.

The specimen was peripheral blood. The V and J genes are TRBV7-3 and TRBJ1-1; TRBD1 lines up with 7 middle nucleotides. This clonotype was sampled from a woman aged 70-85 years with COVID-19, enrolled during active disease. CDR3 loop: CASRQGRGTEAFF. The nucleotide sequence reads TGTGCCAGCCGACAGGGAAGAGGCACTGAAGCTTTCTTT. When the CDR3 is completed using the reference TRBV7-3 and TRBJ1-1 genes on either side, the full variable domain is GAGVSQTPSNKVTEKGKYVELRCDPISGHTALYWYRQSLGQGPEFLIYFQGTGAADDSGLPNDRFFAVRPEGSVSTLKIQRTERGDSAVYLCASRQGRGTEAFFGQGTRLTVV.